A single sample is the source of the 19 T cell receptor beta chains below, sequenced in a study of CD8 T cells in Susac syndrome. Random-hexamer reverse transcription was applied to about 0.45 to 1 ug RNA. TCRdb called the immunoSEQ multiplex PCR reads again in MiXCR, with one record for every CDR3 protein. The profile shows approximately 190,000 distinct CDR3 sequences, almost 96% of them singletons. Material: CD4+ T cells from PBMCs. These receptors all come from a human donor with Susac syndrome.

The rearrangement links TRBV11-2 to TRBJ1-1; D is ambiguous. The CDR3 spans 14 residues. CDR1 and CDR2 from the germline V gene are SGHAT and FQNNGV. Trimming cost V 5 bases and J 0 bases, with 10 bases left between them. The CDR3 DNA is TGTGCCAGCAGCAACCGAGTCATGAACACTGAAGCTTTCTTT. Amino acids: CASSNRVMNTEAFF.

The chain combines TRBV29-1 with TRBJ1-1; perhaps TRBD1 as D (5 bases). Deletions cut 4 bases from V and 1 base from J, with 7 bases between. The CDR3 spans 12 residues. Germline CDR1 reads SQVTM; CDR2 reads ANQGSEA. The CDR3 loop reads CSVGTPNTEAFF. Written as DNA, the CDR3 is TGCAGCGTTGGGACACCGAACACTGAAGCTTTCTTT.

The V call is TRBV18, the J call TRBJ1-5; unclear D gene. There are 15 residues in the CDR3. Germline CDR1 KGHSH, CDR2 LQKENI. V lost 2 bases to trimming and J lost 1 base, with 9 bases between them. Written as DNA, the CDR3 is TGTGCCAGCTCACCAGCGCCAGGAAGCAATCAGCCCCAGCATTTT. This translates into CASSPAPGSNQPQHF.

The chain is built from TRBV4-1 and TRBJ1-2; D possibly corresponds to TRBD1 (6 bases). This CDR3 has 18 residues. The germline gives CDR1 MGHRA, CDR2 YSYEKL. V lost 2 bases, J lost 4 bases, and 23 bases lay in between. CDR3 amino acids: CASSQPLAQGPTFYGYTF. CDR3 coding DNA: TGCGCCAGCAGCCAACCGCTCGCCCAGGGGCCTACCTTCTATGGCTACACCTTC.

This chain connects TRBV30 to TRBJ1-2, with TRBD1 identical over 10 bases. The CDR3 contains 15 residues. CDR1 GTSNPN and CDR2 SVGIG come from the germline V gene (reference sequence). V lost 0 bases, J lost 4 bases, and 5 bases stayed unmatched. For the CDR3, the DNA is TGTGCCTGGAGTGTATCGAGGACAGGGGGCTATGGCTACACCTTC. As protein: CAWSVSRTGGYGYTF.

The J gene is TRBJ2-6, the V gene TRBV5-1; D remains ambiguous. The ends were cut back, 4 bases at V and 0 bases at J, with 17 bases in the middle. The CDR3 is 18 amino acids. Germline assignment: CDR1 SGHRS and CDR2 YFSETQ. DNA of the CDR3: TGCGCCAGCAGCCCTGGCAGCGACCTACACTCTGGGGCCAACGTCCTGACTTTC. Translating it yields CASSPGSDLHSGANVLTF.

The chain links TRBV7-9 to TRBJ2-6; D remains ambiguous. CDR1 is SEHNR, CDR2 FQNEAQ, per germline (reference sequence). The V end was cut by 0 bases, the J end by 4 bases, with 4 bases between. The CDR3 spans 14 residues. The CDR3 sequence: CASSLAGGANVLTF. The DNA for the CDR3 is TGTGCCAGCAGCTTAGCGGGCGGGGCCAACGTCCTGACTTTC. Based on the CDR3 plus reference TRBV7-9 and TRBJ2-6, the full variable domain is DTGVSQNPRHKITKRGQNVTFRCDPISEHNRLYWYRQTLGQGPEFLTYFQNEAQLEKSRLLSDRFSAERPKGSFSTLEIQRTEQGDSAMYLCASSLAGGANVLTFGAGSRLTVL.

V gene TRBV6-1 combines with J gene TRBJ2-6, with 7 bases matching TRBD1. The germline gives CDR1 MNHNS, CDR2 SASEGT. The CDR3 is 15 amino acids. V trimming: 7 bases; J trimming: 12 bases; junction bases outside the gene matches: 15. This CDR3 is CASTQGQPLLSVLTF. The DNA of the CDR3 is TGTGCCAGCACCCAGGGACAGCCTTTGCTAAGCGTCCTGACTTTC.

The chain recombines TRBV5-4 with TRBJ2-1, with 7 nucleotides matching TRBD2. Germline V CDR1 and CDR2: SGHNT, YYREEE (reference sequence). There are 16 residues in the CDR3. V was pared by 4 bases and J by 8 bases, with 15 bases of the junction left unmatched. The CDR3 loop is CASSALGAGVIYEQFF. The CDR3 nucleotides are TGTGCCAGCAGCGCCTTAGGGGCGGGGGTTATCTATGAGCAGTTCTTC.

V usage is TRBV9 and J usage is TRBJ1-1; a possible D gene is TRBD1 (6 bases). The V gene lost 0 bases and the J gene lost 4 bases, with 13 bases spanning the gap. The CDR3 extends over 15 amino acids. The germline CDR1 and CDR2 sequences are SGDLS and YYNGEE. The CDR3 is CASSVEGQGTTEAFF. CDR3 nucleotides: TGTGCCAGCAGCGTAGAGGGTCAGGGGACCACTGAAGCTTTCTTT. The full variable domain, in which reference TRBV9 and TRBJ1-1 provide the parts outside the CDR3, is DSGVTQTPKHLITATGQRVTLRCSPRSGDLSVYWYQQSLDQGLQFLIQYYNGEERAKGNILERFSAQQFPDLHSELNLSSLELGDSALYFCASSVEGQGTTEAFFGQGTRLTVV.

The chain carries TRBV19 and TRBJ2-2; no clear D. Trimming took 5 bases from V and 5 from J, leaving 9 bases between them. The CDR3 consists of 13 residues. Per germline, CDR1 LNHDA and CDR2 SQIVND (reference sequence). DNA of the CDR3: TGTGCCAGTAGTTCCGACTGGACCGGGGAGCTGTTTTTT. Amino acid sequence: CASSSDWTGELFF.

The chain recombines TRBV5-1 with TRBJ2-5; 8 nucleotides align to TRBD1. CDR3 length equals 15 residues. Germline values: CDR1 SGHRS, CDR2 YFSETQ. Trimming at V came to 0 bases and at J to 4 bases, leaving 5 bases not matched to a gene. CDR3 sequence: CASSLAQGAGETQYF. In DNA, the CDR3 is TGCGCCAGCAGCTTGGCCCAGGGGGCTGGAGAGACCCAGTACTTC.

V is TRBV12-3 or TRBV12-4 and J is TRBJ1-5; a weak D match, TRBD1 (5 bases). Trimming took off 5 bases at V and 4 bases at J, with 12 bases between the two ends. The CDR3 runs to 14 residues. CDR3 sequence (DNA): TGTGCCAGCAGTCTTACACCAGGGAATCAGCCCCAGCATTTT. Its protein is CASSLTPGNQPQHF.

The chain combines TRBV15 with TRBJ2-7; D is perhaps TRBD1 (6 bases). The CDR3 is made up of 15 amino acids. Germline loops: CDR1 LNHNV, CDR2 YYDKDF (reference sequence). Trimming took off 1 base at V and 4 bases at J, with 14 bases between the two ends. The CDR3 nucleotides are TGTGCCACCAGCAGAGGCCAGGGGTTTAGGTACGAGCAGTACTTC. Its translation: CATSRGQGFRYEQYF.

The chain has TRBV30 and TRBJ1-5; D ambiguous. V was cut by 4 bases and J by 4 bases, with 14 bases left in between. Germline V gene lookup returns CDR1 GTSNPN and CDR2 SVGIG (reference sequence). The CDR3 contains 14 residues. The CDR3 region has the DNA TGTGCCTGGACGGCAGGCGGAGGGAATCAGCCCCAGCATTTT. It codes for CAWTAGGGNQPQHF.

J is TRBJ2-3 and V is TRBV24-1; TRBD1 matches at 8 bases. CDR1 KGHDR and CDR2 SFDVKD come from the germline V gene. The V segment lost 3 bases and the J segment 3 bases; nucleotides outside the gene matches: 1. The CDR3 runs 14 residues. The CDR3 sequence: CATSDGQGTDTQYF. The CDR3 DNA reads TGTGCCACCAGTGATGGACAGGGTACAGATACGCAGTATTTT.

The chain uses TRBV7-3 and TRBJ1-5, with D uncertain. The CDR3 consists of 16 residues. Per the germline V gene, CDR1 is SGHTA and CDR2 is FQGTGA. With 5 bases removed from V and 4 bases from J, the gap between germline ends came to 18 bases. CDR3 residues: CASSLGRALLNQPQHF. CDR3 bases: TGTGCCAGCAGCCTCGGTAGGGCTCTACTAAATCAGCCCCAGCATTTT. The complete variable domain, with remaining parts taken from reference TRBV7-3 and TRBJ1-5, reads GAGVSQTPSNKVTEKGKYVELRCDPISGHTALYWYRQSLGQGPEFLIYFQGTGAADDSGLPNDRFFAVRPEGSVSTLKIQRTERGDSAVYLCASSLGRALLNQPQHFGDGTRLSIL.

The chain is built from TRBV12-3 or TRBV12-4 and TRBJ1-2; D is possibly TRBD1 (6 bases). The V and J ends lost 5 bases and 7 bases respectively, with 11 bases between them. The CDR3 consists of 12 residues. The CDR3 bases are TGTGCCAGCAGTGTAACAGGGATTGGCTACACCTTC. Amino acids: CASSVTGIGYTF.

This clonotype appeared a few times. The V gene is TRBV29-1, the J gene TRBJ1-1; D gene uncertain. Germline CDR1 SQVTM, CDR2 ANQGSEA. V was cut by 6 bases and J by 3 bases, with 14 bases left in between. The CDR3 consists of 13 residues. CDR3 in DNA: TGCAGCGTAACGGACGGGCATGACACTGAAGCTTTCTTT. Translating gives CSVTDGHDTEAFF.